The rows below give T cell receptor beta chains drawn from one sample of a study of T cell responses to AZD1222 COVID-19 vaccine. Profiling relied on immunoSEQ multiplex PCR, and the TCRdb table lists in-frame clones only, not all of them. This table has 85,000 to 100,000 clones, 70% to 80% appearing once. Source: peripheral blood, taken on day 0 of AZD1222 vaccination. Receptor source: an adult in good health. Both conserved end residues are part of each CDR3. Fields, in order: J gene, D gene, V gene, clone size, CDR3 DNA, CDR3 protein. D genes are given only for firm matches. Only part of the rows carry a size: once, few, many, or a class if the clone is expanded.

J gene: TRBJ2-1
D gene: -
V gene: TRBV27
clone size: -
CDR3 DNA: TGTGCCAGCAGTTTATCAGCTAGCTCTGAGCAGTTCTTC
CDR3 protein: CASSLSASSEQFF

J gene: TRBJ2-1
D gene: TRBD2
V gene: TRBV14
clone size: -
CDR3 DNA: TGTGCCAGCCAACTAGCGGGGGTTTACAATGAGCAGTTCTTC
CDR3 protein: CASQLAGVYNEQFF

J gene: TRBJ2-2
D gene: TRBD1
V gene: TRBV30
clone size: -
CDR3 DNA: TGTGCCACGAGAGGGCAGGGGGACACCGGGGAGCTGTTTTTT
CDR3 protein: CATRGQGDTGELFF

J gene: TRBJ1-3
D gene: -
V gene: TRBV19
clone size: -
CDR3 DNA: TGTGCCAGTAGCCCTGGGGGTAGGGTCTCTGGAAACACCATATATTTT
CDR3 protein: CASSPGGRVSGNTIYF

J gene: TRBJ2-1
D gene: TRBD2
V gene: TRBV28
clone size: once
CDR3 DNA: TGTGCCAGCAGGAGAGCGGGAGGGCCGAGTGAGCAGTTCTTC
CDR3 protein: CASRRAGGPSEQFF

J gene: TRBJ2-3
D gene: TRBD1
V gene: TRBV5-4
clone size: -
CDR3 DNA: TGTGCCAGCAGCTCCCGGGACAGGGGCTCAGATACGCAGTATTTT
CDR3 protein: CASSSRDRGSDTQYF

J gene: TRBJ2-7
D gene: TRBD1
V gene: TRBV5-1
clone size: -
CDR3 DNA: TGCGCCAGCAGCTTAGGGTCGACAGGGGCCTACGAGCAGTACTTC
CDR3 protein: CASSLGSTGAYEQYF

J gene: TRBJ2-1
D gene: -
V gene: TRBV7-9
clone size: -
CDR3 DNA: TGTGCCAGCAGCCCGGGACGGAGCTCCTACAATGAGCAGTTCTTC
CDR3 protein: CASSPGRSSYNEQFF

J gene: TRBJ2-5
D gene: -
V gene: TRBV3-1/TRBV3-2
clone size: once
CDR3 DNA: TGTGCCAGCAGCCAAAGACTACGGAATCAAGAGACCCAGTACTTC
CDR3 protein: CASSQRLRNQETQYF

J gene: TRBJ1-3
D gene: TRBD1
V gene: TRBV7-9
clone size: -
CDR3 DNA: TGTGCCAGCAGCCCGGCCGGGACAGGGGACACCATATATTTT
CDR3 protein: CASSPAGTGDTIYF

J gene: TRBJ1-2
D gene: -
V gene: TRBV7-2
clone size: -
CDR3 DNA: TGTGCCAGCAGCTTTCAGGGGTATGGCTACACCTTC
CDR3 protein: CASSFQGYGYTF

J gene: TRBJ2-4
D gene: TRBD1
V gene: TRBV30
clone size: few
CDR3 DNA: TGTGCCTGGAGTCGATTTGGGACAGAGGCCAAAAACATTCAGTACTTC
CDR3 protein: CAWSRFGTEAKNIQYF

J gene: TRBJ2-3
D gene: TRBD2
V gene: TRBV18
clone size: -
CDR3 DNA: TGTGCCAGCTCCTACAGAACTAGCGGGAGCACAGATACGCAGTATTTT
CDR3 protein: CASSYRTSGSTDTQYF

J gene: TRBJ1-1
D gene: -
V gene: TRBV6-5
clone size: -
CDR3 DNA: TGTGCCATCACTTTCGGGGTAACTGAAGCTTTCTTT
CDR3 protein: CAITFGVTEAFF

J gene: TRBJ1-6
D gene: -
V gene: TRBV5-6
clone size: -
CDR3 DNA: TGTGCCAGCAGCTTCCCAGACAATTCACCCCTCCACTTT
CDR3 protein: CASSFPDNSPLHF

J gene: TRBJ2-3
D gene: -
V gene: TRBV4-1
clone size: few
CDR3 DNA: TGCGCCAGCAGCCACGGACGGACAGATACGCAGTATTTT
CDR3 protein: CASSHGRTDTQYF